A single sample is the source of the 13 T cell receptor beta chains below, sequenced in a study of T cells in Graves' hyperthyroidism and ophthalmopathy. Authors of the study amplified TCR beta CDR3 regions from RNA transcripts. Initially, a first-round RT-PCR of the TCR CDR3 employed the HTBI primer set. TCRdb reanalysed the multiplex PCR reads using MiXCR and keeps one entry per CDR3 protein. The sample holds 690,000 or so distinct CDR3 sequences, roughly 20% seen once. The sequenced material came from blood. These receptors all stem from a woman between 50 and 59 years old with Graves' hyperthyroidism that later progressed to Graves' ophthalmopathy.

The gene calls are TRBV20-1 and TRBJ2-7; D is undetermined. This CDR3 comprises 14 residues. Germline V gene lookup returns CDR1 DFQATT and CDR2 SNEGSKA (reference sequence). Between the trimmed V and J ends, which lost 5 bases and 5 bases, there was a span of 19 bases. The CDR3 protein is CSAPSPLNPNEQYF. CDR3 nucleotide sequence: TGCAGTGCTCCCTCCCCACTGAACCCAAACGAGCAGTACTTC.

This clonotype was recorded at least ten times. V gene TRBV7-6 combines with J gene TRBJ2-7, with D hard to call. Germline V gives CDR1 SGHVS, CDR2 FNYEAQ. CDR3 length: 15 residues. Between the trimmed V and J ends, which lost 1 base and 0 bases, there was a span of 10 bases. CDR3 region: CASSLGGSSSYEQYF. CDR3 bases: TGTGCCAGCAGCTTAGGGGGTTCCAGCTCCTACGAGCAGTACTTC.

Ten or more counts support this clonotype. The chain couples TRBV3-1 to TRBJ2-5; 8 bases are a match to TRBD2. From germline, CDR1 is LGHDT and CDR2 YNNKEL (reference sequence). V lost 4 bases and J lost 2; bases outside the gene matches: 9. The CDR3 loop spans 16 amino acids. The CDR3, as DNA: TGTGCCAGCAGCCTCGCGTCGGGAGGGAGTCAAGAGACCCAGTACTTC. This gives the protein CASSLASGGSQETQYF.

This clonotype turned up a few times. This chain joins TRBV5-1 and TRBJ2-3; 9 bases fit TRBD2. This CDR3 contains 16 residues. Trimming cost V 4 bases and J 2 bases; bases outside gene matches: 8. Germline V CDR1 and CDR2: SGHRS, YFSETQ. DNA for the CDR3: TGCGCCAGCAGCCCAACCCTAGCGGGGATCACAGATACGCAGTATTTT. Translating gives CASSPTLAGITDTQYF.

This clonotype was counted at least ten times. The gene calls are TRBV7-2 and TRBJ2-7; perhaps TRBD1 as D (7 bases). Germline CDR1 reads SGHTA; CDR2 reads FQGNSA. The CDR3 has 15 amino acids. V lost 1 base, J lost 4 bases, and 14 bases lay in between. CDR3 nucleotides: TGTGCCAGCAGCTTAGGACCCAGGGGGGTGTACGAGCAGTACTTC. Protein product: CASSLGPRGVYEQYF.

This clonotype showed up just a few times. V usage is TRBV2 and J usage is TRBJ1-1, with D maybe TRBD1 (6 bases). Trimming took 7 bases from V and 1 from J, leaving 13 bases between them. The CDR3 runs to 14 residues. Germline lookup yields CDR1 SNHLY and CDR2 FYNNEI. DNA of the CDR3: TGTGCCAGCAAACAGGGTCCCGCGAACACTGAAGCTTTCTTT. Translating gives CASKQGPANTEAFF.

The chain links TRBV19 to TRBJ2-7; TRBD2 is a possible D gene (6 bases). Trimming cost V 3 bases and J 7 bases, with 7 bases left between them. The CDR3 runs 11 residues. Germline assignment: CDR1 LNHDA and CDR2 SQIVND (reference sequence). The CDR3 DNA is TGTGCCAGTAGTATCGGGGGAGAGCAGTACTTC. Its protein product is CASSIGGEQYF.

This clonotype has a handful of counts. The chain joins TRBV7-3 to TRBJ2-3; 9 bases fit TRBD1. The CDR3 covers 17 residues. The trim removed 4 bases at V and 5 bases at J, leaving 13 bases unmatched. Germline V lookup: CDR1 SGHTA, CDR2 FQGTGA. CDR3 sequence: CASSYYPDRGVEDTQYF. Here the CDR3 DNA reads TGTGCCAGCAGCTATTATCCTGACAGGGGGGTAGAAGATACGCAGTATTTT.

This clonotype was seen a few times. The chain links TRBV2 to TRBJ1-6; D not certain. The CDR3 loop spans 14 amino acids. V lost 4 bases to trimming and J lost 10 bases, with 14 bases between them. The germline gives CDR1 SNHLY, CDR2 FYNNEI. CDR3 coding DNA: TGTGCCAGCAGTGTGCTACAATCTGGATCACCCCTCCACTTT. As protein: CASSVLQSGSPLHF.

At least ten counts were recorded for this clonotype. The chain recombines TRBV2 with TRBJ2-1, with 8 nucleotides matching TRBD2. The CDR3 has 13 residues. Trimming took 4 bases from V and 6 from J; bases not matched to a gene: 2. The germline V gene encodes CDR1 SNHLY and CDR2 FYNNEI. CDR3 residues: CASSGGLVNEQFF. CDR3 bases: TGTGCCAGCAGTGGGGGACTAGTCAATGAGCAGTTCTTC. Looking up the rest from reference TRBV2 and TRBJ2-1 gives the full variable domain: EPEVTQTPSHQVTQMGQEVILRCVPISNHLYFYWYRQILGQKVEFLVSFYNNEISEKSEIFDDQFSVERPDGSNFTLKIRSTKLEDSAMYFCASSGGLVNEQFFGPGTRLTVL.

V gene TRBV7-2 combines with J gene TRBJ1-1; unclear D gene. V dropped 1 base and J dropped 4 bases, with 13 bases sitting between them. Germline CDR1 and CDR2: SGHTA and FQGNSA. The CDR3 covers 15 residues. CDR3 residues: CASSLVLEESTEAFF. CDR3 sequence (DNA): TGTGCCAGCAGCTTAGTCCTAGAAGAATCCACTGAAGCTTTCTTT. The full variable domain, rest sourced from reference TRBV7-2 and TRBJ1-1, is GAGVSQSPSNKVTEKGKDVELRCDPISGHTALYWYRQSLGQGLEFLIYFQGNSAPDKSGLPSDRFSAERTGGSVSTLTIQRTQQEDSAVYLCASSLVLEESTEAFFGQGTRLTVV.

The CDR3 reads CSTSGLAGGHEQFF. CDR3 nucleotide sequence: TGCAGCACCTCAGGACTAGCGGGGGGGCATGAGCAGTTCTTC. This chain joins TRBV29-1 and TRBJ2-1; 15 bases are a match to TRBD2. The germline V gene has CDR1 SQVTM and CDR2 ANQGSEA. V lost 8 bases and J lost 8; bases outside the gene matches: 7. This CDR3 is built from 14 residues.

This clonotype was observed a few times. The rearrangement links TRBV7-9 to TRBJ2-2; a possible D gene is TRBD1 (6 bases). There are 16 residues in the CDR3. V lost 7 bases, J lost 0 bases, and 15 bases lay in between. Germline V gene sequence: CDR1 SEHNR, CDR2 FQNEAQ (reference sequence). The CDR3 protein is CASTQPPGANTGELFF. The CDR3 DNA is TGTGCCAGCACCCAGCCCCCAGGGGCGAACACCGGGGAGCTGTTTTTT.